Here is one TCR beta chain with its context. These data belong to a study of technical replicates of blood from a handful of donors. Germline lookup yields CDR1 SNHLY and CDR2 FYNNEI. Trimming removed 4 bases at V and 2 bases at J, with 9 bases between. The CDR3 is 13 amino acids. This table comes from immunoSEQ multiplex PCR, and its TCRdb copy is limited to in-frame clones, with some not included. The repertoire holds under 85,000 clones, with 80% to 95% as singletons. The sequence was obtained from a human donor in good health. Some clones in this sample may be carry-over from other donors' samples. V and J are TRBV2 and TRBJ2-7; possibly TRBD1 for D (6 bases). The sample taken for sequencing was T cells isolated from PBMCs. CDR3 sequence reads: CASSVYRAYEQYF. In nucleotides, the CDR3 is TGTGCCAGCAGTGTCTACAGGGCCTACGAGCAGTACTTC.